This TCR beta chain was recorded in a study of blood T cell repertoires in COVID-19 (TCRdb year 2020). With regard to the full study: The collaborator samples originated in the United States, Italy and Spain and spanned the acute and convalescent phases of COVID-19. The material from the prospective study consisted of cDNA or gDNA derived from T cells, B-cell-depleted T cells, or PBMCs. Deeply sampled blood TCRbeta repertoires from subjects exposed to, actively infected with, or recovered from COVID-19 were included in the dataset. The repertoires were released in a freely available public database intended as a resource for research on the immune response to SARS-CoV-2. Samples were obtained from the ongoing ImmuneRACE study (first 160 participants) and from about 1,300 subjects provided by 6 global collaborators. Nearly every sample came with metadata listing a de-identified subject ID, COVID-19 status, age in years and sex. HLA class I and class II types, where available, came from metadata supplied by the sample provider rather than from assay-based typing.

V loses 8 bases, J loses 1 base, and the germline ends lie 15 bases apart. Reading the germline V gene gives CDR1 MDHEN and CDR2 SYDVKM. CDR3 length: 14 amino acids, cysteine to phenylalanine. Only the CDR3 part of the read is kept: 42 bases, read in frame from the first base. Participants in the prospective study were aged roughly 18 to 89 years, lived in some 24 United States geographic areas, and enrolled through a virtual design. In the prospective study, participants were assigned to cohorts based on the clinical history participants reported in a screening survey and a study questionnaire. Recovered participants in ImmuneRACE Cohort 3 were defined as having two consecutive negative NP/OP PCR tests, clearance from a healthcare professional, or resolution of symptoms. Mobile phlebotomists in the prospective study collected whole blood, serum and a nasopharyngeal or oropharyngeal swab from every participant. Participants in the prospective study had the option to provide additional blood draws and questionnaires over a 2-month period. Before DNA extraction, prospective study blood samples were shipped either frozen or at room temperature.

In regard to this clone: Its antigen is currently not known. No base-level quality is on record; no much larger clone is a single base apart.

General findings and caveats noted by the study authors: How much clinical and demographic metadata was included differed by source and by participant, and the metadata was provided uncurated.

TCRbeta CDR3 regions were amplified from genomic DNA by means of the immunoSEQ Assay, a bias-controlled multiplex PCR. From the authors' description of their analysis: The number of nucleated cells in each sample was estimated by amplification of reference gene primers within the assay. To quantify the absolute abundance of each unique TCRbeta CDR3 rearrangement, sequence reads were collapsed and filtered. For each sample, productive Simpson clonality was calculated by taking the square root of Simpson's diversity index across productive rearrangements. Drawn from immuneACCESS, this table holds only the in-frame rearrangements with V and J called that TCRdb kept. Clones are partly lost; checked studies trace under half to an unresolved V gene and leave the rest unexplained. Clonal size and the V and J genes are those of that table, whereas D and trimming came from the DNA. This sample holds approximately 270,000 clones; approximately 85% were observed only once. The top ten hold approximately 2% of the sample.

The chain employs TRBV28 and TRBJ2-7; possibly the D gene is TRBD2, per 5 matching bases. This TCR derives from a woman aged 45 to 65 who had recovered from COVID-19. The sequenced sample was PBMCs or T cells enriched from blood (not recorded which). The nucleotide sequence reads as follows: TGTGCCAGCTTACAGCGGAGCTCGTCCTACGAGCAGTACTTC. Its product reads: CASLQRSSSYEQYF.